These 3 T cell receptor beta chains were sequenced from one sample in a study of CD8 T cells in Susac syndrome. Random hexamers were used to reverse transcribe roughly 0.45 to 1 ug of RNA. TCRdb analysed the immunoSEQ multiplex PCR reads with MiXCR anew, one entry per CDR3 protein. The sample shows roughly 80,000 distinct CDR3 sequences, 85% to 95% of them seen only once. Source material: CD4+ T cells from PBMCs. The receptors were gathered from a human donor with Susac syndrome.

This chain connects TRBV6-2 or TRBV6-3 to TRBJ2-6; 8 bases match TRBD1. J lost 1 base, V lost 6 bases, and 5 bases had no gene match. CDR3 length: 16 amino acids. CDR1 is MNHEY, CDR2 SVGEGT, per germline. CDR3 sequence: CASRPGQVSGANVLTF. Written as DNA, the CDR3 is TGTGCCAGCAGGCCGGGACAGGTATCTGGGGCCAACGTCCTGACTTTC.

This clonotype came up a few times. The CDR3 loop reads CASSYPLGRPDTQYF. The CDR3, as DNA: TGTGCCAGCAGTTACCCCCTGGGGAGGCCAGATACGCAGTATTTT. V gene TRBV6-6 combines with J gene TRBJ2-3; TRBD2 is a possible D gene (6 bases). V dropped 2 bases and J dropped 4 bases, with 13 bases sitting between them. This CDR3 is built from 15 residues. Germline V lookup: CDR1 MNHNY, CDR2 SVGAGI (reference sequence).

The chain carries TRBV7-9 and TRBJ2-2, with D possibly matching TRBD2 (5 bases). V shed 5 bases and J shed 3 bases, with 13 bases lying between them. The CDR3 consists of 15 residues. CDR1 and CDR2 (germline): SEHNR, FQNEAQ (reference sequence). Here the CDR3 DNA reads TGTGCCAGCAGCAATGATGGGCGGGACACCGGGGAGCTGTTTTTT. Translation gives CASSNDGRDTGELFF.